This T cell receptor (beta chain) comes out of a study of lymphopenia after photon versus proton radiotherapy. Findings of the study overall: Survival link was tested only in deceased patients; proton benefit remains a possibility. Under photons, naive T cells and diversity fell while effector/memory populations rose.

Data came from immunoSEQ multiplex PCR; TCRdb stores just in-frame clones and leaves some out. The sample lists roughly 61,000 clones; roughly 87% were seen once. Notes on this clone: The antigen is unknown.

The CDR3 spans 13 residues. Germline values: CDR1 SGHNT, CDR2 YYREEE (reference sequence). With 10 bases removed from V and 4 bases from J, the gap between germline ends came to 15 bases. The V and J genes are TRBV5-4 and TRBJ1-5; D might be TRBD1 (5 bases). The sample in question was peripheral blood, obtained from a patient treated with proton-based radiotherapy. The sequence was collected from a man aged 80 or over with esophageal cancer. The CDR3 bases are TGTGCCCTCTCCGAGGGGCGAAATCAGCCCCAGCATTTT. Translation gives CALSEGRNQPQHF.